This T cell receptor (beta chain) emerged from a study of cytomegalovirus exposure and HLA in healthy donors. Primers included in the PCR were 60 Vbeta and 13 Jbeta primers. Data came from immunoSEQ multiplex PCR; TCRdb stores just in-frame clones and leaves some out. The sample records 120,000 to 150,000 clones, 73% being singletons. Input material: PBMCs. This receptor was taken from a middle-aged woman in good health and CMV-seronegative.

In nucleotides, the CDR3 is TGTGCCAGCAGCTTAGGAATGGTGACAGGGGCGTCTGAAGCTTTCTTT. Its translation: CASSLGMVTGASEAFF. This chain joins TRBV11-1 and TRBJ1-1; 8 bases fit TRBD1. Losses at the gene ends were 1 base for V and 6 bases for J; bases not matched to a gene: 10. Germline CDR1 reads SGHAT; CDR2 reads FQDESV (reference sequence). The CDR3 covers 16 residues.